These 3 T cell receptor beta chains came from one sample sequenced in a study of blood T cell repertoires in COVID-19. Data came from immunoSEQ multiplex PCR; TCRdb stores just in-frame clones and leaves some out. The table includes over 200,000 clones, about 83% detected once. Sequencing was done on a sample of peripheral blood. These receptor sequences come from a woman aged 45-60 years with acute or convalescent COVID-19.

V is TRBV4-2 and J is TRBJ2-3, with 8 bases lining up with TRBD2. The J segment lost 8 bases and the V segment lost 3 bases, leaving 10 bases of the junction unmatched. Germline CDR1 reads LGHNA; CDR2 reads YNFKEQ. The CDR3 runs to 15 residues. For the CDR3, the DNA is TGTGCCAGCAGCCAGCCCACGGGAGGGGGGGTTACGCAGTATTTT. Translating it yields CASSQPTGGGVTQYF.

The J gene is TRBJ2-5, the V gene TRBV7-6, with 9 bases identical to TRBD2. The V gene's germline CDR1 is SGHVS and CDR2 FNYEAQ. The CDR3 is 16 residues long. With V trimmed by 7 bases and J by 5 bases, 14 bases remained unmatched. CDR3 sequence: CASTIMAGGPRETQYF. For the CDR3, the DNA is TGTGCCAGCACCATAATGGCGGGAGGGCCACGTGAGACCCAGTACTTC.

The CDR3 DNA follows: TGTGCCAGCAGCCCTTCGACTAGCGGGATGTACAATGAGCAGTTCTTC. It yields the protein CASSPSTSGMYNEQFF. The chain uses TRBV9 and TRBJ2-1; 11 bases agree with TRBD2. After removal of 4 bases from V and 4 bases from J, the junction contained 7 bases not matched to a gene. From germline, CDR1 is SGDLS and CDR2 YYNGEE. The CDR3 covers 16 residues.